Listed here are 9 T cell receptor beta chains from one sample, sequenced in a study of T cell changes during pregnancy in multiple sclerosis. Sequencing used immunoSEQ multiplex PCR; TCRdb keeps in-frame clones, though not all of them. The sample lists around 40,000 clones; 90% were seen once. The sequencing here drew on CD4+ T cells from peripheral blood mononuclear cells, taken in the first trimester of pregnancy. Receptors were obtained from a female donor in good health, enrolled as a control in a pregnancy study.

The chain links TRBV28 to TRBJ1-6, with 9 bases identical to TRBD1. J lost 10 bases, V lost 2 bases, and 18 bases had no gene match. Germline CDR1 is MDHEN and CDR2 is SYDVKM. The CDR3 runs to 19 residues. The CDR3 spells CASSLKKRDRAAFGSPLHF. CDR3 sequence (DNA): TGTGCCAGCAGTTTAAAAAAGCGGGACAGGGCTGCCTTTGGGTCACCCCTCCACTTT.

V is TRBV6-6 and J is TRBJ2-2; weak D call: TRBD1 (5 bases). V gave up 7 bases and J gave up 10 bases, with 16 bases separating them. The germline CDR1 and CDR2 sequences are MNHNY and SVGAGI (reference sequence). The CDR3 is 13 residues long. CDR3 region: CASTPDIAVELFF. The CDR3 DNA reads as TGTGCCAGCACCCCGGACATTGCTGTGGAGCTGTTTTTT.

This chain uses TRBV7-9 with TRBJ1-2; weak D call: TRBD1 (6 bases). With 3 bases removed from V and 6 bases from J, the gap between germline ends came to 20 bases. The CDR3 spans 16 residues. Germline-derived CDR1 and CDR2 are SEHNR and FQNEAQ (reference sequence). This chain's CDR3 is CASSFPRGGALNGYTF. The CDR3 nucleotides read TGTGCCAGCAGCTTTCCCCGAGGGGGGGCCCTGAATGGCTACACCTTC. Drawing the rest from reference TRBV7-9 and TRBJ1-2, the complete variable domain is DTGVSQNPRHKITKRGQNVTFRCDPISEHNRLYWYRQTLGQGPEFLTYFQNEAQLEKSRLLSDRFSAERPKGSFSTLEIQRTEQGDSAMYLCASSFPRGGALNGYTFGSGTRLTVV.

The CDR3, as DNA: TGTGCCAGCAGCTTAGGCCGCACGGGGACCCAGTACTTC. Translated: CASSLGRTGTQYF. The chain employs TRBV7-8 and TRBJ2-5; D gene uncertain. The CDR3 runs to 13 residues. Trimming shortened V by 1 base and J by 7 bases, and 10 bases separated the two germline ends. In germline, CDR1 is SGHVS, CDR2 FQNEAQ.

The chain employs TRBV19 and TRBJ1-1, with D uncertain. Trimming removed 3 bases at V and 4 bases at J, with 12 bases between. The germline V gene encodes CDR1 LNHDA and CDR2 SQIVND (reference sequence). The CDR3 sequence is 14 residues long. The CDR3 bases are TGTGCCAGTAGTATGAGGGAGCGAAGCACTGAAGCTTTCTTT. It specifies CASSMRERSTEAFF.

The rearrangement uses TRBV29-1 and TRBJ1-2; D remains unclear. The CDR3 loop spans 12 amino acids. CDR1 SQVTM and CDR2 ANQGSEA come from the germline V gene. V was shortened by 3 bases and J by 8 bases, with 13 bases between the two germline ends. In nucleotides, the CDR3 is TGCAGCGTTGACGGGGAAGTAGGGGGCTACACCTTC. Residues: CSVDGEVGGYTF.

The chain carries TRBV2 and TRBJ1-3; 9 positions match TRBD1. Germline loops: CDR1 SNHLY, CDR2 FYNNEI. The CDR3 runs to 17 residues. The V segment lost 3 bases and the J segment 0 bases; nucleotides outside the gene matches: 6. CDR3 sequence reads: CASSEGGTGSSGNTIYF. The CDR3 nucleotides are TGTGCCAGCAGTGAGGGTGGGACAGGGAGCTCTGGAAACACCATATATTTT.

The chain joins TRBV7-2 to TRBJ1-2; D is ambiguous. The CDR3 consists of 17 residues. V gave up 2 bases and J gave up 2 bases, with 18 bases separating them. Germline CDR1 and CDR2: SGHTA and FQGNSA. This chain's CDR3 is CASSLKGAGPLNYGYTF. In nucleotides, the CDR3 is TGTGCCAGCAGCTTAAAGGGAGCCGGGCCGTTAAACTATGGCTACACCTTC.

The gene calls are TRBV4-2 and TRBJ1-2; D gene uncertain. This CDR3 has 16 residues. CDR1 and CDR2 (germline): LGHNA, YNFKEQ. Trimming cost V 0 bases and J 7 bases, with 18 bases left between them. For the CDR3, the DNA is TGTGCCAGCAGCCAAGATTCGGGGTCGCGGGCTGGTGGCTACACCTTC. Translation gives CASSQDSGSRAGGYTF.